The rows below give T cell receptor beta chains drawn from one sample of a study of cytomegalovirus exposure and HLA in healthy donors. The repertoire was sequenced with immunoSEQ multiplex PCR; TCRdb's copy has only in-frame clones and lacks some. This table has roughly 71,000 clones, around 94% appearing once. The sequenced material came from PBMCs. Receptors originate from a woman aged 18-30 years in good health and CMV-seronegative. CDR3s leave out the opening cysteine and the closing phenylalanine or tryptophan. Rows give clone size only sometimes, using once, few, many, or a class for an expanded clone.

>.|TRBV5-4|TRBJ1-1
ASSLAGTNTEAF
>.|TRBV4-1|TRBJ1-2
ASSQDSDRGYYGYT
>.|TRBV9|TRBJ1-2
ASTPDNNYGYT
>once|TRBV18|TRBJ1-5
ASSPPGQPQH
>once|TRBV7-2|TRBJ1-4
ASSLRRTNEKLF
>.|TRBV5-1|TRBJ1-6
ASSPRQGSNSPLH
>.|TRBV18|TRBJ2-7
ASSPDRLTYEQY
>.|TRBV5-8|TRBJ1-6
ASSLDRWGINSPLH
>.|TRBV5-1|TRBJ1-4
ASRIQGATNEKLF
>.|TRBV7-9|TRBJ2-5
ASSLEGRGVRETQY
>.|TRBV5-1|TRBJ1-5
ASSAITGGNQPQH
>.|TRBV10-3|TRBJ1-4
AISESDRGEKLF
>.|TRBV14|TRBJ1-1
ASSPGGFTEAF
>.|TRBV4-2|TRBJ2-5
ASSRGGTLQETQY
>.|TRBV19|TRBJ1-2
ASTLDRGFGGYT
>.|TRBV5-1|TRBJ2-1
ASSLPRLMTSGGAWSDEQF
>.|TRBV11-2|TRBJ1-1
ASSLGPKAF
>.|TRBV4-1|TRBJ1-1
ASSQSHTDSYTEAF
>.|TRBV18|TRBJ2-6
ASSPPSGTGLSGANVLT
>.|TRBV28|TRBJ1-2
ASSPGTDLYGYT
>.|TRBV7-9|TRBJ1-5
ASTTDREGGQPQH
>.|TRBV19|TRBJ1-2
ASSRGSWGYT
>.|TRBV6-1|TRBJ2-1
ASSARDRGLNEQF
>.|TRBV7-2|TRBJ2-7
ASSLVAGTPTYEQY
>.|TRBV7-8|TRBJ2-5
ASSLAGGRETQY
>few|TRBV7-5|TRBJ2-1
VRSGPTGGSEQF
>.|TRBV9|TRBJ1-4
ASSGQRGEKLF
>.|TRBV2|TRBJ1-1
ASSPGTENTEAF
>few|TRBV10-3|TRBJ2-1
ATSGQHNEQF
>.|TRBV4-3|TRBJ2-2
ASSLGGGTGELF
>.|TRBV6-1|TRBJ2-2
ASSEASGGNTGELF
>.|TRBV7-7|TRBJ2-3
ASSLGVSSTDTQY
>.|TRBV29-1|TRBJ2-3
SVLGQVNTDTQY
>.|TRBV7-8|TRBJ1-5
ASSYTANQPQH
>.|TRBV27|TRBJ1-6
ASTPTGGRSPLH
>.|TRBV9|TRBJ2-7
ASSAQDSYEQY
>.|TRBV14|TRBJ2-5
ASSPTGGLETQY
>.|TRBV28|TRBJ1-4
ASSLFGTGNEKLF
>.|TRBV7-9|TRBJ2-2
ASSLRTNTGELF
>.|TRBV19|TRBJ1-4
ASSILRDNEKLF
>.|TRBV18|TRBJ1-2
ASSGQDGYT
>.|TRBV30|TRBJ2-1
AWSPGTSGGVEQF
>.|TRBV5-6|TRBJ1-1
ASSPWGGNTEAF
>.|TRBV5-8|TRBJ1-3
ASSIQVGSGNTIY
>.|TRBV7-9|TRBJ2-1
ASSFERGAGATFEQF
>.|TRBV29-1|TRBJ1-2
SVEGAGYT
>.|TRBV18|TRBJ1-4
ASSAGMVDEKLF
>few|TRBV7-2|TRBJ1-6
ASSLALQVRDSPLH
>once|TRBV19|TRBJ2-2
ASSISGGFLTGELF
>.|TRBV4-3|TRBJ2-2
ASSQGAANTGELF
>.|TRBV10-3|TRBJ2-7
AITGGTGGTYEQY
>.|TRBV19|TRBJ1-5
ASRRVNQPQH
>few|TRBV6-4|TRBJ2-3
ASSGGDTDTQY
>.|TRBV5-4|TRBJ2-5
ASSLGLAGTETQY
>.|TRBV2|TRBJ1-5
ASKFIDSRNQPQH
>.|TRBV28|TRBJ1-1
ASSPGGIRGRKAF
>.|TRBV5-6|TRBJ2-3
ASSLYSRGDTQY
>.|TRBV18|TRBJ1-5
ASSQDRGGNQPQH